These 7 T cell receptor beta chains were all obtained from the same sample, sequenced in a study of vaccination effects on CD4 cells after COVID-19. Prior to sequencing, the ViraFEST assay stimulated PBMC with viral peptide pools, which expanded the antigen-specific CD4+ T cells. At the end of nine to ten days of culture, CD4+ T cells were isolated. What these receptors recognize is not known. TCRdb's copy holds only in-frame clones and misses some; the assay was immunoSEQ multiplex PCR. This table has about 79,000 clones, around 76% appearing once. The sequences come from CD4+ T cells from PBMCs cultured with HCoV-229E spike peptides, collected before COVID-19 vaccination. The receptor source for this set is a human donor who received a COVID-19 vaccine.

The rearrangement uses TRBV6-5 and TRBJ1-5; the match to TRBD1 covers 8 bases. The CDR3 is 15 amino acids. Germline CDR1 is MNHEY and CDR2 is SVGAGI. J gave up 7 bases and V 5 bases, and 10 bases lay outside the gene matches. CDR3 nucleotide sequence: TGTGCCAGCAGTCGAGGACAGGGTAGCGGACAGCCCCAGCATTTT. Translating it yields CASSRGQGSGQPQHF.

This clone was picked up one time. The CDR3 reads CASSPKGHNYEQYV. In nucleotides, the CDR3 is TGTGCCAGCTCACCGAAGGGACATAACTACGAGCAGTACGTC. The chain has TRBV18 and TRBJ2-7, with D possibly matching TRBD1 (6 bases). CDR1 KGHSH and CDR2 LQKENI come from the germline V gene. Trimming removed 3 bases at V and 3 bases at J, with 12 bases between. This CDR3 is 14 amino acids long.

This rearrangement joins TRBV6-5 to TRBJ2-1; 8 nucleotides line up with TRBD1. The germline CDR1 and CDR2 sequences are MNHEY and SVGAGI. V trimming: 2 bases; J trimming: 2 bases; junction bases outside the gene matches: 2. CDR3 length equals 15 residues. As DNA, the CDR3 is TGTGCCAGCAGTTACGACAGGGGAACCTACAATGAGCAGTTCTTC. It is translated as CASSYDRGTYNEQFF.

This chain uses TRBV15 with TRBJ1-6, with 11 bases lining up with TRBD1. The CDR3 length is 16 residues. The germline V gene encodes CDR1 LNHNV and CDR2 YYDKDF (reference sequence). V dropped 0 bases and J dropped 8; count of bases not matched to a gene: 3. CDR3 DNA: TGTGCCACCAGCAGAGACGGACAGGGGGCATATTCACCCCTCCACTTT. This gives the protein CATSRDGQGAYSPLHF.

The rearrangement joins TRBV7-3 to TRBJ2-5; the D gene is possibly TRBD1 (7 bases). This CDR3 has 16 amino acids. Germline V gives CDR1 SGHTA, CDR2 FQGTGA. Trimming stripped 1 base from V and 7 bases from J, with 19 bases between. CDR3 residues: CASSLIGAGGSGTQYF. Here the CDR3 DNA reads TGTGCCAGCAGCTTAATTGGGGCAGGGGGGTCCGGGACCCAGTACTTC.

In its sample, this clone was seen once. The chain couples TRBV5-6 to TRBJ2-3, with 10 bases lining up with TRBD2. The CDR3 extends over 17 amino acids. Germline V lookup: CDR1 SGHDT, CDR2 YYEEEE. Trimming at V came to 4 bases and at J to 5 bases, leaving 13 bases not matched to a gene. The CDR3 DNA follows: TGTGCCAGCAGCCTAGAGTCCCTAAGCGGGGGGGTAGATACGCAGTATTTT. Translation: CASSLESLSGGVDTQYF. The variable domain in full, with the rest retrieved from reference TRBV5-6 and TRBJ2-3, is DAGVTQSPTHLIKTRGQQVTLRCSPKSGHDTVSWYQQALGQGPQFIFQYYEEEERQRGNFPDRFSGHQFPNYSSELNVNALLLGDSALYLCASSLESLSGGVDTQYFGPGTRLTVL.

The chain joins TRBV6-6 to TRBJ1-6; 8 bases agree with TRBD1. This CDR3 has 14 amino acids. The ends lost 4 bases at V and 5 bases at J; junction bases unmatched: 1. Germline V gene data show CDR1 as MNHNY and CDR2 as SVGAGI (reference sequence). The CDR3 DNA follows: TGTGCCAGCAGTTCGGACAGGGATAATTCACCCCTCCACTTT. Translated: CASSSDRDNSPLHF.